This entry concerns a single TCR beta chain. Antigen specificity is unknown. This specimen comes from a study of Ad26.COV2.S vaccination and SARS-CoV-2 variants. Profiling relied on immunoSEQ multiplex PCR, and the TCRdb table lists in-frame clones only, not all of them. The top ten hold around 2.5% of the sample, which has roughly 420,000 clones, 89% seen once. Treatment defined: 15 to 20 received Ad26.COV2.S at low or high dose, single or two shots; roughly five received placebo; per-sample allocation not given. Day 63 after the first vaccine or placebo injection was the time point for sampling. The V gene end was trimmed by 1 base and the J gene end by 3 bases; junction bases not matched to a gene: 2. Per the germline V gene, CDR1 is MNHNY and CDR2 is SVGAGI (reference sequence). There are 15 residues in the CDR3. Points from the study as a whole: Relative to placebo recipients, vaccine recipients exhibited elevated spike-specific TCR breadth. Vaccinated and placebo-treated recipients had similar non-spike TCR breadth.

This receptor was obtained from a person aged 18-60 years who received the Ad26.COV2.S COVID-19 vaccine or a placebo. Specimen: peripheral blood, collected in a trial of Ad26.COV2.S vaccine versus placebo. The V gene is TRBV6-6, the J gene TRBJ1-4; TRBD1 aligns across 7 bases. The CDR3 loop is CASSYYGTANEKLFF. In nucleotides, the CDR3 is TGTGCCAGCAGTTACTATGGGACAGCTAATGAAAAACTGTTTTTT.